This entry features one TCR beta chain sequence. Recruited during active infection, patients (from Seattle) were subsequently followed longitudinally. Per the authors' pipeline: Reference gene primer amplification yielded estimated nucleated cell counts. TCRdb's table, derived via immunoSEQ multiplex PCR, lists solely in-frame clones and lacks some. The DNA gave D and trimming, while V, J and clone size come from that table. The data hold roughly 120,000 clones, with roughly 90% observed a single time. These data belong to a study of blood T cell repertoires in COVID-19. Study overall: Acute-phase and convalescent COVID-19 samples originated in the United States, Italy and Spain. T cells, B-cell-depleted T cells, or PBMCs supplied cDNA or gDNA.

Source material: peripheral blood. The clonotype originates from a man aged 50 to 60 with COVID-19, enrolled during active disease.

The CDR3 DNA is TGTGCCACCAGCAGAGGGACTAGCAGCCCAGATACGCAGTATTTT. Its protein is CATSRGTSSPDTQYF. The genes are TRBV15 and TRBJ2-3; 8 nucleotides agree with TRBD2. CDR3 length equals 15 residues. The trim removed 1 base at V and 4 bases at J, leaving 4 bases unmatched. Germline V gene sequence: CDR1 LNHNV, CDR2 YYDKDF (reference sequence).